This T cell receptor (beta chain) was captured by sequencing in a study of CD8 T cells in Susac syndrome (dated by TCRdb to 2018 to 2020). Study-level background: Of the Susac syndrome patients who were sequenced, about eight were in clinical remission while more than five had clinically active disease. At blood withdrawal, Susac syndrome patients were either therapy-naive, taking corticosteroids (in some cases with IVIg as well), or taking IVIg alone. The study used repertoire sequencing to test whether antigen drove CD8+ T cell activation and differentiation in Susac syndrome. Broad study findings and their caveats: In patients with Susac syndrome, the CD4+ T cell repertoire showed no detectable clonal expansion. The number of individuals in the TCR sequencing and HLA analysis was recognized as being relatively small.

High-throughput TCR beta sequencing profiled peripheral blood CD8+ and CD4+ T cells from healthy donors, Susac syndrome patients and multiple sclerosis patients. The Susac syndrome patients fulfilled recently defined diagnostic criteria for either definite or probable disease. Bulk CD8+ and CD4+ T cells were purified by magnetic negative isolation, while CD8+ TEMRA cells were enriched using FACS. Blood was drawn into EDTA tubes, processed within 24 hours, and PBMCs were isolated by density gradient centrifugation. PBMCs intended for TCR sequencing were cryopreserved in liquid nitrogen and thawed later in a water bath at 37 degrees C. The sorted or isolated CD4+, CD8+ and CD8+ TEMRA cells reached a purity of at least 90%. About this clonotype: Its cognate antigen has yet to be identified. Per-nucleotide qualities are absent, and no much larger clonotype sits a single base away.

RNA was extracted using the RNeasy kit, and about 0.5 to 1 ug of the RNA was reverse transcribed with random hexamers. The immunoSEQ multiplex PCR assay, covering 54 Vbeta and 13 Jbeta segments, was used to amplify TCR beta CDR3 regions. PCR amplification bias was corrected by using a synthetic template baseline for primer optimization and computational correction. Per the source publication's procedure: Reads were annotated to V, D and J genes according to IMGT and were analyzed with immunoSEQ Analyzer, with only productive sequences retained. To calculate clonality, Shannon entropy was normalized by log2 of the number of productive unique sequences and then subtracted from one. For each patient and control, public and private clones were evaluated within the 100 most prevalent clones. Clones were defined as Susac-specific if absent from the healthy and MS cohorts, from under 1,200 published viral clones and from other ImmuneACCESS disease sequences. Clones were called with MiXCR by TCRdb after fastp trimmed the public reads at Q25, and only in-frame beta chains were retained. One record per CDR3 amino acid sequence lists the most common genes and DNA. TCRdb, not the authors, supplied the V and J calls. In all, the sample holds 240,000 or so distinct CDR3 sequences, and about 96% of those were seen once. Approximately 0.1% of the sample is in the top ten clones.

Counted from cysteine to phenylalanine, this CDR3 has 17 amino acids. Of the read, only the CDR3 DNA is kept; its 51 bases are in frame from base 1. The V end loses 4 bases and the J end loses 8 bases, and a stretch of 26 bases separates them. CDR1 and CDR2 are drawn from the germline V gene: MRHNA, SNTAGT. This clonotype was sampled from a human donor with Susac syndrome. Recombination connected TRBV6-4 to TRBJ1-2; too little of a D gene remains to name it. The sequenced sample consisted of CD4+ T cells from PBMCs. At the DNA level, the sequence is TGTGCCAGCAGTGCCACCGTCAATAGCGGCGACTTTGAGGGCTACACCTTC. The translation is CASSATVNSGDFEGYTF.